This T cell receptor (beta chain) was observed in a study of blood T cells in healthy people across ages. Study-level results: PBMCs were not sorted, which prevented a conclusive comparison of naive versus antigen-experienced cells.

A second PCR of 7 to 11 cycles used a sample-barcoded 5' primer and a J-beta primer mix. Each CDR3 protein gets one entry after TCRdb re-called the 5' RACE reads with MiXCR. The table shows 760,000 or so distinct CDR3 sequences, with more than 20% occurring only once. The CDR3 has 16 residues. Germline trimming cut 5 bases from V and 8 bases from J; bases unmatched to any gene: 16. Germline CDR1 reads MNHNS; CDR2 reads SASEGT. This clonotype was seen only a few times. No antigen is known for it. The sample was also linked to a second study, of T cells of mothers and their children. That report adds: Barcodes for each sample and 2-4 random nucleotides were added by the M1S primer used in the second PCR. Reads recorded for TCR beta CDR3 numbered over 8 million per mother and several million per child. When mothers and children were related, their normalized repertoire overlap, which was always slightly higher, did not differ significantly from that of unrelated pairs.

Material: blood. The sequence was obtained from a boy between 5 and 17 years old in good health. The V gene is TRBV6-1, the J gene TRBJ1-2; TRBD1 matches 8 bases. The CDR3 DNA follows: TGTGCCAGCAGTACCCCTGGACAGGGAGGGACGCGGGGCTACACCTTC. Translation gives CASSTPGQGGTRGYTF.